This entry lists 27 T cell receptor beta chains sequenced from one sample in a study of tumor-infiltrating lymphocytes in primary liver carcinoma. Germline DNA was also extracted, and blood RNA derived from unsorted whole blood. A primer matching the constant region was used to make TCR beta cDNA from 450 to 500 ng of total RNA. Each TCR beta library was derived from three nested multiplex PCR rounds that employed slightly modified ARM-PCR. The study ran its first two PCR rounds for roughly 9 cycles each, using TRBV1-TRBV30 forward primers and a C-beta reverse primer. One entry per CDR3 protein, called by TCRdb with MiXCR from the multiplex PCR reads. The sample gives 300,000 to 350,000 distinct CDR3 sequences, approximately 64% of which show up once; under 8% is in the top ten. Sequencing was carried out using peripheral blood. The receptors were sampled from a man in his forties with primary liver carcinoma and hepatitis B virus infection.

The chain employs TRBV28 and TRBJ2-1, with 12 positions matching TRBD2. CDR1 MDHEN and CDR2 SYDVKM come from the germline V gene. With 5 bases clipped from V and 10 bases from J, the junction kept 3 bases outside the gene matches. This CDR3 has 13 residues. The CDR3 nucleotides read TGTGCCAGCAGTCCAGGACTAGCGGGAGAGCAGTTCTTC. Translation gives CASSPGLAGEQFF.

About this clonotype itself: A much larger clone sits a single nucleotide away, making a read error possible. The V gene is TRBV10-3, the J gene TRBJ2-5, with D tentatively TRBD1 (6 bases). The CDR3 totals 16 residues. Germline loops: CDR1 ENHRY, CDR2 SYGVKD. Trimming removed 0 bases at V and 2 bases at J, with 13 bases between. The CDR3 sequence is CAISESMGRGQETQYF. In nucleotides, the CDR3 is TGTGCCATCAGTGAGTCGATGGGCAGGGGTCAAGAGACCCAGTACTTC.

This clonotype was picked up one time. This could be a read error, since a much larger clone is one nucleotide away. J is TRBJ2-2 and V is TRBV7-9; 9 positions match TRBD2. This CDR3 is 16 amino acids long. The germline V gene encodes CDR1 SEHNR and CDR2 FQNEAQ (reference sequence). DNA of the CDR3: TGTACCAGCAGCTTTCTTAGCGGGAGCGGGACCGGGGAGCTGTTTTTT. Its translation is CTSSFLSGSGTGELFF.

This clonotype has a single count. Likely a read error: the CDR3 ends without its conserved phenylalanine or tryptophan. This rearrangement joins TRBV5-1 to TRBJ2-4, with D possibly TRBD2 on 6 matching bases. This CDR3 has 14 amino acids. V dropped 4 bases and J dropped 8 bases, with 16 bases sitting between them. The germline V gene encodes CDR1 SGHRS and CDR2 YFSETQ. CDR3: CASSQEGPLDIQYV. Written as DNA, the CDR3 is TGCGCCAGCAGCCAGGAGGGCCCGCTAGACATTCAGTACGTC.

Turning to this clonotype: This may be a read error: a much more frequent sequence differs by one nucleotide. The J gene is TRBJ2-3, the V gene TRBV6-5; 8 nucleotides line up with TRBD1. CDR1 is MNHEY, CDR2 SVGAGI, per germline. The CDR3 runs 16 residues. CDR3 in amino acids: CASSYTGQVFTDAQYF. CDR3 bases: TGTGCCAGCAGTTATACGGGACAGGTTTTTACAGATGCGCAGTATTTT.

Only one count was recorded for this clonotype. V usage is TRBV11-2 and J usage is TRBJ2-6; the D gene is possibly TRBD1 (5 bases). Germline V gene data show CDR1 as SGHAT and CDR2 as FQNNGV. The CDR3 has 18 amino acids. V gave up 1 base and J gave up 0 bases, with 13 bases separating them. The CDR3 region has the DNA TGTGCCAGCAGCTTAGGGGCAGGGCCCGACTCTGGGGCCAACGTCCTGACTTTC. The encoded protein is CASSLGAGPDSGANVLTF.

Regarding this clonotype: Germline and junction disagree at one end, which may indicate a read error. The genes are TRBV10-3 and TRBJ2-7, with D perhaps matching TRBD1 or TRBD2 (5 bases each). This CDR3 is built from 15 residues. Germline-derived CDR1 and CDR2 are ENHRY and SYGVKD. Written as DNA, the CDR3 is TGTACCATCAGTGTAAGCTGGGGGAGCTCCTACGAGCAGTACTTC. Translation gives CTISVSWGSSYEQYF.

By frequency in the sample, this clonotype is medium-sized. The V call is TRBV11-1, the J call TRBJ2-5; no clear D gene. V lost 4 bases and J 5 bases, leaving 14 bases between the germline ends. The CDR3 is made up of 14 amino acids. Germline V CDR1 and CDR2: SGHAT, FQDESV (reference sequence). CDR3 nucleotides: TGTGCCAGCAGCTGGGCCCCCCGAGAGGAGACCCAGTACTTC. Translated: CASSWAPREETQYF.

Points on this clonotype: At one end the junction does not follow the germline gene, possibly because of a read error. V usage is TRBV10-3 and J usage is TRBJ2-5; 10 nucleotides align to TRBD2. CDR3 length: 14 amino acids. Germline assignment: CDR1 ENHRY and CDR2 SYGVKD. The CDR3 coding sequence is TGTACCATCGGAGCGGGGGGGCCCGGGGAGACCCAGTACTTC. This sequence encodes CTIGAGGPGETQYF.

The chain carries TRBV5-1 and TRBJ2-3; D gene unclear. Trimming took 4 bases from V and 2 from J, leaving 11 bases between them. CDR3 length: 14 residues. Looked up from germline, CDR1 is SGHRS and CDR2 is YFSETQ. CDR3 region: CASSNDGATDTQYF. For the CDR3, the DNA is TGCGCCAGCAGCAACGACGGTGCCACAGATACGCAGTATTTT.

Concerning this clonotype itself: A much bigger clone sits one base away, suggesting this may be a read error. CDR3 DNA sequence: TGCGGCGTCACTAGCGGGAAAACTTACGAGCAGTACTTC. The encoded protein is CGVTSGKTYEQYF. The rearrangement links TRBV29-1 to TRBJ2-7, with 10 bases matching TRBD2. The CDR3 has 13 amino acids. The V gene's germline CDR1 is SQVTM and CDR2 ANQGSEA.

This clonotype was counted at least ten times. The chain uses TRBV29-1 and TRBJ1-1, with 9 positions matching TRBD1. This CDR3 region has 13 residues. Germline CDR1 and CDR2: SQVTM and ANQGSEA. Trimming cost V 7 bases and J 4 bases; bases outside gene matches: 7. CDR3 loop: CSAGQGSSTEAFF. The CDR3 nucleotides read TGCAGCGCCGGACAGGGGAGCAGCACTGAAGCTTTCTTT.

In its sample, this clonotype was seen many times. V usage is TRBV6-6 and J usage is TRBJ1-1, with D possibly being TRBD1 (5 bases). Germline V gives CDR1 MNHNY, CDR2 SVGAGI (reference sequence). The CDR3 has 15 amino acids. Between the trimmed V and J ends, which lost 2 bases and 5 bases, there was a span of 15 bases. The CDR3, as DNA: TGTGCCAGCAGTTACCTACAGGCCACGGGGACTGAAGCTTTCTTT. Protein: CASSYLQATGTEAFF.

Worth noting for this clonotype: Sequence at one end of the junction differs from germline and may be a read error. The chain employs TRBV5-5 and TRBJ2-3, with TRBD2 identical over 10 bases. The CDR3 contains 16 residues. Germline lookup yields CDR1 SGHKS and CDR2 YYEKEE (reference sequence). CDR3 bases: TGTGCCAGCAACTTGGCCCCTAGCGGGAGCGCAGATACGCAGTATTTT. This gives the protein CASNLAPSGSADTQYF.

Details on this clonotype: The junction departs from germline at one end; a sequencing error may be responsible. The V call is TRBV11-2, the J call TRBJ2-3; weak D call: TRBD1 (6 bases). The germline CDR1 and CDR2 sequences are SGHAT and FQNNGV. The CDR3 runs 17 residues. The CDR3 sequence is CASSLVSRGRWTDMQYF. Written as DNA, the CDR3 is TGTGCCAGCAGCTTAGTGTCCAGGGGACGGTGGACAGATATGCAGTACTTT.

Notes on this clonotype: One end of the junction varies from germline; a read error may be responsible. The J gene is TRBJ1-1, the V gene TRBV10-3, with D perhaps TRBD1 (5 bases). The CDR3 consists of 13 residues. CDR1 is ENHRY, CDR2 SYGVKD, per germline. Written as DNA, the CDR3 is TGTGGCATCAGGCAGGGATTTAGCAGTGAAGCTTTCTTT. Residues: CGIRQGFSSEAFF.

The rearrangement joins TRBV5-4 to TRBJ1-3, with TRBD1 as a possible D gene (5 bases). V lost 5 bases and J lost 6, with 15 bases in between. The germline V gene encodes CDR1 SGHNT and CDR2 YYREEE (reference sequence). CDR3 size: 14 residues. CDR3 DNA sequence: TGTGCCAGCAGTCCGGGGATAGGGGAAAACACCATATATTTT. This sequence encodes CASSPGIGENTIYF.

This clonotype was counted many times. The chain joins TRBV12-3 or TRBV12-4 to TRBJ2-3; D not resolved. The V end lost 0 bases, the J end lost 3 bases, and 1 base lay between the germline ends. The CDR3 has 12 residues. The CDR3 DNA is TGTGCCAGCAGTTTAGCGACAGATACGCAGTATTTT. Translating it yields CASSLATDTQYF.

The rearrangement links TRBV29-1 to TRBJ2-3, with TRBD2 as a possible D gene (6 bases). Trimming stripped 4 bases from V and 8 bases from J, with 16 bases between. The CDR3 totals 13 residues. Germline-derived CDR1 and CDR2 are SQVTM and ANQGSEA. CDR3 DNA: TGCAGCGTTGCGGCGCGGAGGGCAGGTACGCAGTATTTT. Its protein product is CSVAARRAGTQYF.

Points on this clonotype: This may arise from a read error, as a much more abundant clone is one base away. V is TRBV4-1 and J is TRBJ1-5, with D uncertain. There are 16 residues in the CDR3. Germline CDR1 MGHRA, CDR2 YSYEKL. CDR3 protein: CAGSQAQGISNQPQHF. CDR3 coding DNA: TGCGCCGGCAGCCAAGCCCAAGGGATAAGCAATCAGCCCCAGCATTTT.

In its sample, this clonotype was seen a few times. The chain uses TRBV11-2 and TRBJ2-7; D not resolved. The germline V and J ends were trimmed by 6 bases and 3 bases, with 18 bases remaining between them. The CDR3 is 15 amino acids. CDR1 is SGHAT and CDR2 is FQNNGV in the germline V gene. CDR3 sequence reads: CASSLLGSLDYEQYF. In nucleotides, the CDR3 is TGTGCCAGCAGTTTGCTCGGGTCGCTCGACTACGAGCAGTACTTC.

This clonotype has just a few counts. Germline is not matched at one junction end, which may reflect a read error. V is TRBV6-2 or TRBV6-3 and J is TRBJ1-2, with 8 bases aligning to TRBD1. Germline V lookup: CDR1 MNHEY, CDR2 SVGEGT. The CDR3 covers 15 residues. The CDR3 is CACSYSRQGADGYTF. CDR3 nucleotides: TGTGCCTGCAGTTACTCCCGGCAGGGGGCAGATGGCTACACCTTC.

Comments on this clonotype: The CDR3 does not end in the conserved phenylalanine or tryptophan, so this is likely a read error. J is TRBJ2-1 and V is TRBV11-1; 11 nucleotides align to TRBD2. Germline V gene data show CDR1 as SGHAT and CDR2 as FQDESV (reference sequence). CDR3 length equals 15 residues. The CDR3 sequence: CASSATSGSDYEQFL. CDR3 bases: TGTGCGAGCAGCGCAACTAGCGGGAGTGATTATGAGCAGTTCCTC.

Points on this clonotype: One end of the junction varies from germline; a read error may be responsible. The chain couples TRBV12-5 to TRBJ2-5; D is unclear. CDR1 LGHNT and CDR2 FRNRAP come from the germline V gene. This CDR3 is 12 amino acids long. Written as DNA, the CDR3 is TGTGCTAGTAGTTTGGACGTAGAGAGCCAGTACTTC. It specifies CASSLDVESQYF.

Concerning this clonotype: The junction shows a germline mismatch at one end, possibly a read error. CDR3 DNA: TGTGCTAGCAGCTTAGTTGCGGGGGCTCCCTACGAGCAGTACTTC. Protein sequence: CASSLVAGAPYEQYF. The chain has TRBV11-2 and TRBJ2-7; weak D call: TRBD2 (7 bases). Germline lookup yields CDR1 SGHAT and CDR2 FQNNGV. The CDR3 loop spans 15 amino acids.

CDR3 in amino acids: CASSLAGSRQGTGNTIYF. CDR3 DNA: TGTGCCAGCAGCTTAGCGGGCTCAAGACAGGGCACTGGAAACACCATATATTTT. The chain employs TRBV7-8 and TRBJ1-3; 7 nucleotides agree with TRBD1. CDR1 and CDR2 (germline): SGHVS, FQNEAQ. This CDR3 is 18 amino acids long. With V trimmed by 0 bases and J by 2 bases, 10 bases remained unmatched.

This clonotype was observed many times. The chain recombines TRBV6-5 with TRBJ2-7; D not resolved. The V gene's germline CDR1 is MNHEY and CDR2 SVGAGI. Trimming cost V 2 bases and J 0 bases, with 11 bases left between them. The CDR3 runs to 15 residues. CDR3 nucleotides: TGTGCCAGCAGTTACATCGGGTCGAGCTCCTACGAGCAGTACTTC. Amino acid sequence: CASSYIGSSSYEQYF.